The T cell receptor (beta chain) under discussion was sequenced for a study of blood T cells in healthy people across ages. Findings and caveats of the study: As age increased, TCR beta diversity per million T cells fell in a roughly linear fashion. Long-lived donors exceeded aged donors in naive CD4+ cells and diversity.

Caucasian individuals from Russia who were healthy and aged about 6 to 100 acted as donors. CDR1 and CDR2 (germline): SEHNR, FQNEAQ (reference sequence). The CDR3 length is 16 residues. This clonotype was seen a few times. Its antigen remains unknown. The second PCR ran roughly 6 to 12 cycles with a sample-barcoded 5' primer and J-beta primers. Sequencing of every sample gave 2.5 million or more CDR3-containing paired-end reads. TCRdb re-derived calls from the 5' RACE reads in MiXCR, one entry per CDR3 protein. The sample includes over 700,000 distinct CDR3 sequences, 40% to 65% of them seen just once.

Sequenced: blood. The chain uses TRBV7-9 and TRBJ2-4; 9 bases match TRBD2. Gene TRBJ2-7 matches the end of the DNA better, so the J call may be wrong. The receptor was isolated from a man older than 75 in good health. Here the CDR3 reads CASSSNIAGDPYEQYF. CDR3 sequence (DNA): TGTGCCAGCAGCTCCAACATAGCGGGAGATCCCTACGAGCAGTACTTC.